This T cell receptor (beta chain) was documented in a study of cytomegalovirus exposure and HLA in healthy donors. General observations from the study: Trimming of TCR beta V- and J-genes showed a link, identified in a later analysis, to a missense DCLRE1C variant.

Regarding this clone: Its antigen is undetermined.

This CDR3 is built from 15 residues. Trimming cost V 8 bases and J 3 bases; bases outside gene matches: 5. CDR1 and CDR2 from the germline V gene are MDHEN and SYDVKM. Vbeta (60) and Jbeta (13) primers were used in the PCR. The method was immunoSEQ multiplex PCR; TCRdb's version includes in-frame clones alone and lacks a portion of them. The repertoire holds roughly 100,000 clones, with roughly 80% as singletons. The receptor's source is a female donor in good health and CMV-seropositive. The sequenced sample consisted of PBMCs. The chain joins TRBV28 to TRBJ2-7, with 15 bases that match TRBD2. CDR3 sequence reads: CASGGLAGGLYEQYF. In DNA form, the CDR3 reads TGTGCCAGCGGGGGACTAGCGGGAGGTCTCTACGAGCAGTACTTC. Looking up the rest from reference TRBV28 and TRBJ2-7 gives the full variable domain: DVKVTQSSRYLVKRTGEKVFLECVQDMDHENMFWYRQDPGLGLRLIYFSYDVKMKEKGDIPEGYSVSREKKERFSLILESASTNQTSMYLCASGGLAGGLYEQYFGPGTRLTVT.